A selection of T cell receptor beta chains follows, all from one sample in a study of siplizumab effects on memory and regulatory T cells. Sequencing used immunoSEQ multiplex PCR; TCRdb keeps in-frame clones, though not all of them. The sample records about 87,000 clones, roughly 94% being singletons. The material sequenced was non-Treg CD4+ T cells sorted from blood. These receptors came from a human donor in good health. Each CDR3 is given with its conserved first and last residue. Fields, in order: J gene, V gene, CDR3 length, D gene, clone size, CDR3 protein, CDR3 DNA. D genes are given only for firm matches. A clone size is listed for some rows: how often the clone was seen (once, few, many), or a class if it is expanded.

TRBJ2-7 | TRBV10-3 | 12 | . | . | CAISGSSYEQYF | TGTGCCATCAGTGGGAGTAGCTACGAGCAGTACTTC
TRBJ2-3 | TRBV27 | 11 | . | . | CASSFRDTQYF | TGTGCCAGCAGTTTCCGGGATACGCAGTATTTT
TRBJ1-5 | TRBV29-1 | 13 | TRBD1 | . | CSVRTGSNQPQHF | TGCAGCGTCCGGACAGGGAGCAATCAGCCCCAGCATTTT
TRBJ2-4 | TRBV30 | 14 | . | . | CAWSGRRSKNIQYF | TGTGCCTGGAGTGGGAGGCGATCCAAAAACATTCAGTACTTC
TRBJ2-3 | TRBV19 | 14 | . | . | CASSVDLGRDTQYF | TGTGCCAGTAGTGTGGACCTGGGGAGGGATACGCAGTATTTT
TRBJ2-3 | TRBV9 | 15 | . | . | CASSPPGSHTSPQYF | TGTGCCAGCAGCCCCCCAGGCTCCCATACATCTCCGCAGTATTTT
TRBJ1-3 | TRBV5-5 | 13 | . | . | CASSPHTGNTIYF | TGTGCCAGCAGCCCGCATACGGGAAACACCATATATTTT
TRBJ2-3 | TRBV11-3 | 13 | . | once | CASSLLPAVTQYF | TGTGCCAGCAGCTTGCTCCCAGCGGTTACGCAGTATTTT
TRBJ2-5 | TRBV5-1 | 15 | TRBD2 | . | CASSPQGGHGETQYF | TGCGCCAGCAGCCCCCAGGGAGGGCATGGAGAGACCCAGTACTTC
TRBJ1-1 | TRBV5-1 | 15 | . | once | CASSSSESRGTEAFF | TGCGCCAGCAGCTCTAGTGAGTCCCGGGGGACTGAAGCTTTCTTT
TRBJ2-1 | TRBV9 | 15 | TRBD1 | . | CASSPPSDRVNEQFF | TGTGCCAGCAGCCCACCTTCGGACAGGGTGAATGAGCAGTTCTTC
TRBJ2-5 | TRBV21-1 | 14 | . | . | CANPRTSGQETQYF | TGTGCCAACCCCCGGACTAGCGGACAAGAGACCCAGTACTTC
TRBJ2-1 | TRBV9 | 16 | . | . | CASTPTRGTSYNEQFF | TGTGCCAGCACCCCCACCCGGGGTACCTCCTACAATGAGCAGTTCTTC
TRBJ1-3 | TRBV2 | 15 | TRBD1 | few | CASRADRASGNTIYF | TGTGCCAGCAGAGCAGACAGGGCCTCTGGAAACACCATATATTTT
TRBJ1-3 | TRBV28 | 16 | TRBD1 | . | CASSPYRGHSGNTIYF | TGTGCCAGCAGCCCCTACAGGGGGCATTCCGGAAACACCATATATTTT
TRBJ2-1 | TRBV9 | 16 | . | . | CASSGSLGALYNEQFF | TGTGCCAGCAGCGGCTCCCTGGGGGCCCTTTACAATGAGCAGTTCTTC
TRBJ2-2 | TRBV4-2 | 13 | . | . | CASSLRAGGELFF | TGTGCCAGCAGCCTCAGGGCGGGCGGGGAGCTGTTTTTT
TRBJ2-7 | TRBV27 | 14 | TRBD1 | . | CASTTTGGSYEQYF | TGTGCCAGCACTACCACAGGGGGCTCCTACGAGCAGTACTTC
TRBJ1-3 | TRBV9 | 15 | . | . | CASSGGLGSGNTIYF | TGTGCCAGCAGCGGAGGTTTGGGATCGGGAAACACCATATATTTT
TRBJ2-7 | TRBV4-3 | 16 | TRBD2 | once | CASSQAGRDSSYEQYF | TGCGCCAGCAGCCAAGCCGGGAGGGACTCCTCCTACGAGCAGTACTTC
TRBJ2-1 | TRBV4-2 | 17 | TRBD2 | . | CASSRGTSGGSYNEQFF | TGTGCCAGCAGCCGTGGGACTAGCGGAGGGTCCTACAATGAGCAGTTCTTC
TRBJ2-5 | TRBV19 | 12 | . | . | CASSFTRGAQYF | TGTGCCAGTAGTTTCACCCGTGGGGCCCAGTACTTC
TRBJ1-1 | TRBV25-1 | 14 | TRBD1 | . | CASSEVGQLSEAFF | TGTGCCAGCAGTGAGGTGGGACAGTTGTCTGAAGCTTTCTTT
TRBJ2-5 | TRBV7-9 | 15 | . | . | CASSLVTGTQETQYF | TGTGCCAGCAGCTTAGTGACGGGGACCCAAGAGACCCAGTACTTC
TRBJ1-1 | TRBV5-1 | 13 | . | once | CASSTTGPTEAFF | TGCGCCAGCTCCACGACAGGTCCCACTGAAGCTTTCTTT
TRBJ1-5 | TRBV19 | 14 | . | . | CASTKSWGVQPQHF | TGTGCCAGTACCAAGAGTTGGGGGGTTCAGCCCCAGCATTTT
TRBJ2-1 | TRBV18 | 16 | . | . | CASYRDAGNSYNEQFF | TGTGCCAGCTACAGAGACGCAGGGAACTCCTACAATGAGCAGTTCTTC
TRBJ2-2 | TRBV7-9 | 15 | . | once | CASSLRAGPTGELFF | TGTGCCAGCAGCTTAAGGGCAGGGCCCACCGGGGAGCTGTTTTTT
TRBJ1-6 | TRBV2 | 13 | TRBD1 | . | CASSGQAESPLHF | TGTGCCAGCAGCGGACAGGCGGAGTCACCCCTCCACTTT
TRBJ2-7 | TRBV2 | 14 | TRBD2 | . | CASSVERGIYEQYF | TGTGCCAGCAGTGTGGAGCGGGGGATCTACGAGCAGTACTTC
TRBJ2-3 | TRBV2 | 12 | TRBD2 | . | CASRVGTSGVYF | TGTGCCAGCAGAGTCGGGACTAGCGGGGTGTATTTT
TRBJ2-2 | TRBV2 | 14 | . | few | CASGGTENTGELFF | TGTGCCAGCGGTGGGACGGAGAACACCGGGGAGCTGTTTTTT
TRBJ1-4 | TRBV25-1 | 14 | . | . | CASRGGGVYEKLFF | TGTGCCTCTCGCGGAGGGGGGGTTTATGAAAAACTGTTTTTT
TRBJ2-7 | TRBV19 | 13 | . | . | CASSPESSYEQYF | TGTGCCAGTAGCCCGGAAAGCTCCTACGAGCAGTACTTC
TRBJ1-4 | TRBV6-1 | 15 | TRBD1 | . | CASMRQGTTNEKLFF | TGTGCCAGCATGAGACAGGGGACAACTAATGAAAAACTGTTTTTT
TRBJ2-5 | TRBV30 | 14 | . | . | CAWDPLARPGTQYF | TGTGCCTGGGACCCTCTCGCGCGCCCCGGGACCCAGTACTTC
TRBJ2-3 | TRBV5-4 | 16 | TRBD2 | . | CASSPSGGGGTDTQYF | TGTGCCAGCAGCCCCTCTGGCGGGGGGGGCACAGATACGCAGTATTTT
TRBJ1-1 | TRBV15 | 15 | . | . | CATSSRRQANFPAFF | TGTGCCACCAGCAGCCGACGACAGGCGAATTTTCCAGCTTTCTTT
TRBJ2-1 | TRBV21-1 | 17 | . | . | CASTLKVGGYSYNEQFF | TGTGCCAGCACCTTAAAAGTAGGGGGATACTCCTACAATGAGCAGTTCTTC
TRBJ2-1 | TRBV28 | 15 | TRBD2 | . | CASTSSGRYYNEQFF | TGTGCCAGCACCTCGAGCGGGAGGTACTACAATGAGCAGTTCTTC
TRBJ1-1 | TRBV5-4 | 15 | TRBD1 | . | CASSPRTGMNTEAFF | TGTGCCAGCAGCCCGCGGACAGGCATGAACACTGAAGCTTTCTTT
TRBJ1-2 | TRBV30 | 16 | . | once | CAWSVPGPSVRGGYTF | TGTGCCTGGAGTGTACCTGGGCCCTCCGTCCGAGGGGGCTACACCTTC
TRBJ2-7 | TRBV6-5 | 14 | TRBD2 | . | CASSAGLAADEQYF | TGTGCCAGCAGCGCGGGACTAGCGGCGGACGAGCAGTACTTC
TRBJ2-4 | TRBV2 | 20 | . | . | CASSEAGSDLEGFAKNIQYF | TGTGCCAGCAGTGAAGCAGGGTCAGACCTTGAGGGGTTTGCCAAAAACATTCAGTACTTC
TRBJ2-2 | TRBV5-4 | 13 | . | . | CASSEDVSGELFF | TGTGCCAGCAGCGAAGACGTGTCCGGGGAGCTGTTTTTT
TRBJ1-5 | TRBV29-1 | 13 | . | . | CSVGTGQDQPQHF | TGCAGCGTTGGGACGGGTCAGGATCAGCCCCAGCATTTT
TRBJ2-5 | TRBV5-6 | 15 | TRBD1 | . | CASSSPGQGQETQYF | TGTGCCAGCAGCTCCCCGGGACAGGGGCAAGAGACCCAGTACTTC
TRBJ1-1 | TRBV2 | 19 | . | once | CASSGWVWGAKPMNTEAFF | TGTGCCAGCAGCGGGTGGGTTTGGGGGGCGAAACCCATGAACACTGAAGCTTTCTTT
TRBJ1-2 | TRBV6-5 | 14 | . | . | CASSSGPRNYGYTF | TGTGCCAGCAGTTCCGGGCCTCGGAACTATGGCTACACCTTC